The T cell receptor (beta chain) described here comes from a study of cytomegalovirus exposure and HLA in healthy donors. Study-level background: There were a few hundred genotyped donors. Of these, 81% fell in the genetic ancestry cluster associated with self-reported Caucasian donors. Study-level findings and limits: Most observed TCR sequences were rare, whereas some public TCRs were detected in many donors. In a later analysis, TCR beta V- and J-gene trimming showed a link to a missense DCLRE1C variant. Segments of the TCR beta V type were, in most cases, productive about 87% or about 30% of the time in an earlier analysis.

With regard to this clone: Its specificity is unknown.

V dropped 3 bases and J dropped 1 base, with 6 bases sitting between them. Germline V gene data show CDR1 as MDHEN and CDR2 as SYDVKM. The CDR3 sequence is 14 residues long. PCR employed 60 Vbeta and 13 Jbeta primers. Measured with immunoSEQ multiplex PCR; TCRdb has only the in-frame clones, and not every one. The repertoire has more than 110,000 clones, about three quarters of them found once; the top ten carry 1% to 1.5%. This receptor was obtained from a male donor in good health and CMV-seropositive. Sequencing was done on a sample of PBMCs. The chain joins TRBV28 to TRBJ2-2; D is ambiguous. Here the CDR3 DNA reads TGTGCCAGCAGTTTTCAGGTGAACACCGGGGAGCTGTTTTTT. This gives the protein CASSFQVNTGELFF.